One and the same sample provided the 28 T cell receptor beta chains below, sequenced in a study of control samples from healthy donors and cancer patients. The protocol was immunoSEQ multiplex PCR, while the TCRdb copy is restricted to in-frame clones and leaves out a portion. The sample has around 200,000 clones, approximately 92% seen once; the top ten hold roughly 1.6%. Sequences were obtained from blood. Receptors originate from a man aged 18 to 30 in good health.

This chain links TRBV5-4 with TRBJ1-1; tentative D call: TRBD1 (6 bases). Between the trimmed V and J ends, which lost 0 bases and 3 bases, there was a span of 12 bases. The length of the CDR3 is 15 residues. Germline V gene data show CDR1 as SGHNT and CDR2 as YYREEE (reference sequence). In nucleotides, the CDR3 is TGTGCCAGCAGCTTGGGGTGGGGGGCCTACACTGAAGCTTTCTTT. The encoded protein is CASSLGWGAYTEAFF.

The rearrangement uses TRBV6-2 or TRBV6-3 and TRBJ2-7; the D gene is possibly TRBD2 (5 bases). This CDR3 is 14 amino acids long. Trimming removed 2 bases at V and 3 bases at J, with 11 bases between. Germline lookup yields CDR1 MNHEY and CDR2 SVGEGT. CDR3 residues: CASSYSPGSYEQYF. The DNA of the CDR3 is TGTGCCAGCAGTTACAGTCCGGGGAGCTACGAGCAGTACTTC.

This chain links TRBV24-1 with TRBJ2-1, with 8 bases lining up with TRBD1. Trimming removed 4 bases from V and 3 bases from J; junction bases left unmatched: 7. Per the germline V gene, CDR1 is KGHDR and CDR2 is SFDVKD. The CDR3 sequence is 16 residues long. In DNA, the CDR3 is TGTGCCACCAGTGACTCAACAGGGGGTTTCTACAATGAGCAGTTCTTC. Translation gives CATSDSTGGFYNEQFF.

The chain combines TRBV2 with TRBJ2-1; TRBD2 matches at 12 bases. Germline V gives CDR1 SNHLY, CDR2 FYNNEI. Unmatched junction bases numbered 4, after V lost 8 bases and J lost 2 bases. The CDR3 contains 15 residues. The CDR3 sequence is CASYASGGAYNEQFF. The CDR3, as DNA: TGTGCCAGCTACGCTAGCGGGGGGGCCTACAATGAGCAGTTCTTC.

CDR3 nucleotide sequence: TGCGCCAGCAGTTTCCGAGCGGGGGGCGGGAATGAGCAGTTCTTC. Protein sequence: CASSFRAGGGNEQFF. The chain joins TRBV4-1 to TRBJ2-1; 9 bases map to TRBD2. The CDR3 spans 15 residues. Germline CDR1 reads MGHRA; CDR2 reads YSYEKL. V lost 6 bases and J lost 7; bases outside the gene matches: 10.

The CDR3 loop reads CSVAGGGNYGYTF. The DNA of the CDR3 is TGCAGCGTCGCAGGGGGCGGCAACTATGGCTACACCTTC. V is TRBV29-1 and J is TRBJ1-2, with TRBD1 matching over 8 bases. The junction had 5 bases not matched to a gene; V was cut back by 6 bases and J by 2 bases. This CDR3 has 13 amino acids. Germline CDR1 and CDR2: SQVTM and ANQGSEA.

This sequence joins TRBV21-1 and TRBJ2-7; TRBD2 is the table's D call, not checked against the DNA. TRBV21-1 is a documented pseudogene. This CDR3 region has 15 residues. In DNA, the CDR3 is TGTGCCAGCAGCAAAATGGATCCCGGGGTCCACGAGCAGTACTTC. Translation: CASSKMDPGVHEQYF.

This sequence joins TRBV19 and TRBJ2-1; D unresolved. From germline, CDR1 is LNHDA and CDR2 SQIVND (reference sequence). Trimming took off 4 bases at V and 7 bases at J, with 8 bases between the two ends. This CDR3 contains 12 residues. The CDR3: CASSNVQNEQFF. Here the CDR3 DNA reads TGTGCCAGTAGTAACGTTCAGAATGAGCAGTTCTTC.

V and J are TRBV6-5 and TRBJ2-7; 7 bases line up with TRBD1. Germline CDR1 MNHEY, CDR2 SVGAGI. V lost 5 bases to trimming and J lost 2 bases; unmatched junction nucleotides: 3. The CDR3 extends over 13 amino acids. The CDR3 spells CASSRDSAYEQYF. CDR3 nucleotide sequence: TGTGCCAGCAGTAGGGACAGCGCCTACGAGCAGTACTTC.

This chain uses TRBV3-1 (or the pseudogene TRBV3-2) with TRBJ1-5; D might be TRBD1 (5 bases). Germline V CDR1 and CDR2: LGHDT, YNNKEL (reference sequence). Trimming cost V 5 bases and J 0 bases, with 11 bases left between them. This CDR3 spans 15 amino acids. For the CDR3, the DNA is TGTGCCAGCAGCTTAGGGACGGGTAGCAATCAGCCCCAGCATTTT. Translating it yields CASSLGTGSNQPQHF.

CDR3: CATSDVGELFF. The CDR3 nucleotides read TGTGCCACCAGTGATGTCGGGGAGCTGTTTTTT. V is TRBV24-1 and J is TRBJ2-2; D remains unclear. Trimming cost V 3 bases and J 7 bases, with 2 bases left between them. CDR3 length: 11 residues. Germline-derived CDR1 and CDR2 are KGHDR and SFDVKD.

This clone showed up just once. CDR3 nucleotides: TGTGCCAGCAGACAAGTCGGGGGGACAGACACTGAAGCTTTCTTT. Protein: CASRQVGGTDTEAFF. This sequence joins TRBV5-5 and TRBJ1-1; 7 bases are shared with TRBD1. This CDR3 has 15 residues. Germline CDR1 reads SGHKS; CDR2 reads YYEKEE (reference sequence). V trimming: 5 bases; J trimming: 3 bases; junction bases outside the gene matches: 10. Together with reference TRBV5-5 and TRBJ1-1, the CDR3 gives the full variable domain: DAGVTQSPTHLIKTRGQQVTLRCSPISGHKSVSWYQQVLGQGPQFIFQYYEKEERGRGNFPDRFSARQFPNYSSELNVNALLLGDSALYLCASRQVGGTDTEAFFGQGTRLTVV.

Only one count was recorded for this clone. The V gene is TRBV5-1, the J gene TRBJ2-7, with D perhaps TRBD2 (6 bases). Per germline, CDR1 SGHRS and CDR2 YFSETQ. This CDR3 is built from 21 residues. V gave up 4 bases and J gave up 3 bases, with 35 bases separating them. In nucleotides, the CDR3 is TGCGCCAGCAGCCCATACAGCCCTGGTTCATCCCGGGAGAGAATTCGCTACGAGCAGTACTTC. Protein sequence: CASSPYSPGSSRERIRYEQYF. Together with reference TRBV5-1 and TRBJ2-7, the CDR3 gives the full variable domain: KAGVTQTPRYLIKTRGQQVTLSCSPISGHRSVSWYQQTPGQGLQFLFEYFSETQRNKGNFPGRFSGRQFSNSRSEMNVSTLELGDSALYLCASSPYSPGSSRERIRYEQYFGPGTRLTVT.

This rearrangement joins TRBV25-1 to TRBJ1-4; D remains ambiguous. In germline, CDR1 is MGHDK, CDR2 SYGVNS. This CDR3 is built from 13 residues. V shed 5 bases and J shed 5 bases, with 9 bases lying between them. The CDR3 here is CASSHQKNEKLFF. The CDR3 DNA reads TGTGCCAGCAGTCACCAGAAGAATGAAAAACTGTTTTTT.

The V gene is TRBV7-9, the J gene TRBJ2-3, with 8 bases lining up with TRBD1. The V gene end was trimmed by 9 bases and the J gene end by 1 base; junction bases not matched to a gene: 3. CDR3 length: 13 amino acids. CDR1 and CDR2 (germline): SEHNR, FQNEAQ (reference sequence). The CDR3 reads CARSTGGTDTQYF. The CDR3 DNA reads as TGTGCCAGGTCGACAGGGGGCACAGATACGCAGTATTTT.

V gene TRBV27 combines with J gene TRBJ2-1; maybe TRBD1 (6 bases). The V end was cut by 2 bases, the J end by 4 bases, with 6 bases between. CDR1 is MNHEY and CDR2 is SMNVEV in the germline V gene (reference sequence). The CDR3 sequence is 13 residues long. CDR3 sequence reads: CASSLRGYNEQFF. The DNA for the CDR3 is TGTGCCAGCAGTTTAAGGGGGTACAATGAGCAGTTCTTC.

CDR3 in amino acids: CASSRNRDTGELFF. CDR3 bases: TGTGCCAGCAGTCGTAACAGGGACACCGGGGAGCTGTTTTTT. The chain couples TRBV6-5 to TRBJ2-2, with a possible D match to TRBD1 (6 bases). Germline lookup yields CDR1 MNHEY and CDR2 SVGAGI. Trimming removed 5 bases at V and 3 bases at J, with 10 bases between. CDR3 length: 14 amino acids.

CDR3 sequence reads: CASSLRPGGSDTQYF. DNA of the CDR3: TGTGCCAGCAGCTTGAGGCCCGGTGGCTCAGATACGCAGTATTTT. The chain carries TRBV13 and TRBJ2-3; no definite D call. This CDR3 has 15 residues. The germline V gene encodes CDR1 PRHDT and CDR2 FYEKMQ (reference sequence). The V and J ends lost 3 bases and 4 bases respectively, with 14 bases between them.

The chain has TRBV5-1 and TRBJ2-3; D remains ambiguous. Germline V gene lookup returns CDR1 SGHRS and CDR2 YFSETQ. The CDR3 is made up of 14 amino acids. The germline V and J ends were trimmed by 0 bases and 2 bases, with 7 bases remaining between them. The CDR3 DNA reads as TGCGCCAGCAGCTTGGTCGGCTCCACAGATACGCAGTATTTT. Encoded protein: CASSLVGSTDTQYF.

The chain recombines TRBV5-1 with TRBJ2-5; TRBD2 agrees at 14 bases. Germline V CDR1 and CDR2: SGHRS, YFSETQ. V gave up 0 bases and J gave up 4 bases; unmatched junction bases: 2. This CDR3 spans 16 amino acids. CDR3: CASSLGGTSGGETQYF. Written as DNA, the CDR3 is TGCGCCAGCAGCTTGGGAGGGACTAGCGGGGGAGAGACCCAGTACTTC.

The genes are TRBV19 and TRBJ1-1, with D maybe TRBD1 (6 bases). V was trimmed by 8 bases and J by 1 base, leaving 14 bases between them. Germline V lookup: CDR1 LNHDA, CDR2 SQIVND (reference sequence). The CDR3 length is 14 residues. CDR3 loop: CASAPWDKNTEAFF. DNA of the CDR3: TGTGCCAGTGCCCCGTGGGACAAGAACACTGAAGCTTTCTTT.

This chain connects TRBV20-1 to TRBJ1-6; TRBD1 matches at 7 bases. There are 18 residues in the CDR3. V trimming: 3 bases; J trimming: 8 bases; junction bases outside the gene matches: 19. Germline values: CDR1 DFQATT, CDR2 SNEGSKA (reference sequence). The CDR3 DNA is TGCAGTGCTAGTAGCCTATTCGACGGAAGACAGGGAGATTCACCCCTCCACTTT. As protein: CSASSLFDGRQGDSPLHF.

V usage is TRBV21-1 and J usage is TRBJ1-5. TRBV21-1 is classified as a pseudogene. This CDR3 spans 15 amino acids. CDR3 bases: TGTGCCAGCAGCAAATGTGGGGTAGGCAATCAGCCCCAGCATTTT. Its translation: CASSKCGVGNQPQHF.

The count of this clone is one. The chain's CDR3 is CASSIAGSTGELFF. DNA of the CDR3: TGTGCCAGTAGTATAGCAGGTAGCACCGGGGAGCTGTTTTTT. The chain is built from TRBV19 and TRBJ2-2; D gene ambiguous. Trimming stripped 1 base from V and 4 bases from J, with 7 bases between. Per the germline V gene, CDR1 is LNHDA and CDR2 is SQIVND (reference sequence). CDR3 length: 14 amino acids.

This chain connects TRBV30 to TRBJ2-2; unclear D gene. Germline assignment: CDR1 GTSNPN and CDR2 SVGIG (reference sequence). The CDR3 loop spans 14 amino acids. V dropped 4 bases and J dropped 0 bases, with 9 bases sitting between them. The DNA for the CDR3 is TGTGCCTGGAAATCGGCAGCGAACACCGGGGAGCTGTTTTTT. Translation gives CAWKSAANTGELFF. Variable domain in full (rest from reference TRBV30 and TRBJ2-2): SQTIHQWPATLVQPVGSPLSLECTVEGTSNPNLYWYRQAAGRGLQLLFYSVGIGQISSEVPQNLSASRPQDRQFILSSKKLLLSDSGFYLCAWKSAANTGELFFGEGSRLTVL.

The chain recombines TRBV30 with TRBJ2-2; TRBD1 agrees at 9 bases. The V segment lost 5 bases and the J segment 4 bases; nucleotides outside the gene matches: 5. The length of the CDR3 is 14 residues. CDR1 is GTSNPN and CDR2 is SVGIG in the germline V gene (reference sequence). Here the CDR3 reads CAWEQGAGTGELFF. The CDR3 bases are TGTGCCTGGGAACAGGGGGCCGGCACCGGGGAGCTGTTTTTT. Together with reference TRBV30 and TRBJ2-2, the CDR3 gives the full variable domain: SQTIHQWPATLVQPVGSPLSLECTVEGTSNPNLYWYRQAAGRGLQLLFYSVGIGQISSEVPQNLSASRPQDRQFILSSKKLLLSDSGFYLCAWEQGAGTGELFFGEGSRLTVL.

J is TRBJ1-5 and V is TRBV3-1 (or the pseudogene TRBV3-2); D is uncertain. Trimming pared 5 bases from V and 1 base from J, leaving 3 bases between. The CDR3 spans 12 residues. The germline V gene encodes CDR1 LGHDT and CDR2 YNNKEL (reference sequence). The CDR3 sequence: CASSTSNQPQHF. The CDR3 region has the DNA TGTGCCAGCAGCACAAGCAATCAGCCCCAGCATTTT.

This CDR3 is CASSLDSWLAGNEQFF. CDR3 nucleotides: TGCGCCAGCAGCTTGGATTCTTGGCTAGCGGGAAATGAGCAGTTCTTC. The rearrangement joins TRBV5-1 to TRBJ2-1, with TRBD2 matching over 9 bases. Germline CDR1 SGHRS, CDR2 YFSETQ. This CDR3 spans 16 amino acids. Germline trimming cut 0 bases from V and 7 bases from J; bases unmatched to any gene: 8.